The present TCR beta chain was sequenced within a study of T cells in Graves' hyperthyroidism and ophthalmopathy (dated by TCRdb to the late 2010s). For the wider study: To identify distinguishing TCR V-J signatures, a discovery cohort of some 100 patients was used, comprising 40 to 45 with Graves' ophthalmopathy and under 60 with stable Graves' hyperthyroidism. Prospective prediction of ophthalmopathy was tested in an independent validation cohort consisting of under 20 hyperthyroidism patients and some 17 patients who later progressed to ophthalmopathy. According to the paper, TCR Vbeta CDR3 sequencing was carried out on over 130 peripheral blood samples, which came from fewer than 50 ophthalmopathy, 80 or so hyperthyroidism and roughly 17 progressor patients. In roughly six Graves' hyperthyroidism patients, the study also compared T-cell repertoires from thyroid tissue with T-cell repertoires from blood. The 100 discovery patients were randomly divided into training and test sets at a 7:3 ratio. Once sampling was done, hyperthyroidism patients were given methimazole at a starting dose of 30 mg daily, whereas ophthalmopathy patients were given high-dose intravenous methylprednisolone.

As for this clonotype: The antigen it recognizes is unknown. Base qualities are not at hand, and no much larger clone is one base apart.

Exclusion was applied to patients with uncontrolled infections, other autoimmune diseases, pregnancy or lactation. Diagnoses were established on the basis of clinical symptoms, serum thyroxine and TRAb, thyroid ultrasound, and orbital computed tomography. Trizol reagent was used to extract total RNA, and RNA quality was then checked on an Agilent 2100 Bioanalyzer. V is pared back by 1 base and J by 10 bases, with 13 bases lying between the germline termini. The germline V gene gives CDR1 as SGHAT and CDR2 as FQNNGV. From cysteine to phenylalanine, the CDR3 is 13 amino acids long. CDR3 DNA only is kept here, 39 bases in frame from base 1. Amplification of TCR beta CDR3 regions was carried out from RNA transcripts. The TCR CDR3 was subjected to a first round of RT-PCR using the HTBI primer set and the Qiagen OneStep RT-PCR kit. A second multiplex PCR round built the libraries, followed by size selection and purification. The libraries were sequenced on an Illumina HiSeq2000 using paired-end 100 bp reads. On the study's bioinformatics: SOAPnuke was used to process the raw data, with reads discarded if the reads contained adapters or uncalled bases, had a mean Phred below 15, or lacked an exact constant-primer or identifier match. High-quality paired reads were merged using COPE v1.2.5, and each unique nucleotide sequence was defined as a clonotype. MiTCR v1.1 was used to align clonotypes to the IMGT TRBV, TRBD and TRBJ reference segments. The analysis included only V-J combinations with a frequency above 0.0001, which together covered more than 99% of the repertoires. The TCS score was defined as the ratio of F50 (clonal expansion) to E x V (chaos), calculated using BLOSUM62-based TCRdist between CDR3 peptides within each V-J. Welch's t-statistics and random forest reduced around 510 V-J features to fewer than 15, which were used in a naive Bayes classifier (R e1071). Thyroid-blood repertoire similarity was quantified with the Morisita-Horn index. The public reads were reprocessed in TCRdb via fastp at Q25 and MiXCR, keeping in-frame beta chains. Each entry is one CDR3 protein sequence, shown with its most common DNA and genes. These V and J calls derive from TCRdb rather than the authors' analysis. The sample table holds approximately 700,000 distinct CDR3 sequences, of which 45% were seen once. Jointly, the top ten make up less than 9% of the sample.

What the research found in general, with its limitations: A 13 V-J signature model separated ophthalmopathy from stable hyperthyroidism, with over 85% sensitivity and about 81% specificity in cross-validation and 80%/75% in testing. During validation, the model predicted progression to ophthalmopathy a median of around 6 months ahead of onset, with around 71% sensitivity and around 73% specificity. Blood samples also contained most of the expanded thyroid clonotypes (frequency above 0.001), which suggests that blood repertoires may reflect thyroid immune responses. No statistical method was used to set the sample size in advance, and investigators knew the group allocation.

What was sequenced was peripheral blood or thyroid tissue (not recorded which). The V and J segments used are TRBV11-2 and TRBJ1-1, with a tentative D gene TRBD1 over 6 matching bases. The TCR comes from an adult man with Graves' disease, either hyperthyroidism or ophthalmopathy (not recorded which). The nucleotide sequence is given as TGTGCCAGCAGCTTAGTACCAGGGGCATTAGCTTTCTTT. It specifies CASSLVPGALAFF.